Below, 26 T cell receptor beta chains from the same sample are listed, as sequenced in a study of cytotoxic CD8 clonotypes in ibrutinib-treated CLL. TCRdb's copy holds only in-frame clones and misses some; the assay was immunoSEQ multiplex PCR. The data contain approximately 200,000 clones, 72% of them singletons. Sample: PBMCs, taken after 24 months of ibrutinib treatment. Source of these receptors: a human donor with chronic lymphocytic leukemia.

J is TRBJ2-1 and V is TRBV15; D is unclear. The CDR3 sequence is 16 residues long. Trimming left V 3 bases short and J 0 bases short, with 12 bases between. Per germline, CDR1 LNHNV and CDR2 YYDKDF (reference sequence). The CDR3 DNA follows: TGTGCCACCAGCAGCGGACCGTCCAGCTCCTACAATGAGCAGTTCTTC. Its protein product is CATSSGPSSSYNEQFF.

The CDR3 region is CASSPSQVQEDNVLTF. The CDR3 DNA reads as TGTGCCAGCTCACCATCACAGGTTCAAGAGGACAACGTCCTGACTTTC. The V gene is TRBV18, the J gene TRBJ2-6, with D perhaps matching TRBD1 (5 bases). Trimming cost V 2 bases and J 9 bases, with 17 bases left between them. Germline CDR1 KGHSH, CDR2 LQKENI. The CDR3 loop spans 16 amino acids.

The V gene is TRBV30, the J gene TRBJ2-7; TRBD2 is a possible D gene (6 bases). Germline V gives CDR1 GTSNPN, CDR2 SVGIG (reference sequence). The CDR3 has 14 residues. Trimming cost V 2 bases and J 2 bases, with 13 bases left between them. CDR3: CAWSQVGRPYEQYF. CDR3 DNA sequence: TGTGCCTGGAGTCAGGTAGGGAGGCCCTACGAGCAGTACTTC.

This clone was counted once. The rearrangement uses TRBV18 and TRBJ1-3; the D is unclear. Trimming removed 0 bases at V and 0 bases at J, with 6 bases between. Looked up from germline, CDR1 is KGHSH and CDR2 is LQKENI. This CDR3 comprises 15 residues. This chain's CDR3 is CASSPPGISGNTIYF. The CDR3 nucleotides are TGTGCCAGCTCACCACCGGGGATCTCTGGAAACACCATATATTTT.

This chain joins TRBV6-5 and TRBJ2-5; 9 bases map to TRBD1. V shed 4 bases, J shed 1 base, and the junction held 7 bases outside the gene matches. The V gene's germline CDR1 is MNHEY and CDR2 SVGAGI. The CDR3 covers 16 residues. The CDR3 nucleotides are TGTGCCAGCAGTTCGTGGACAGGGGCGACCCAAGAGACCCAGTACTTC. Its protein product is CASSSWTGATQETQYF.

The CDR3 nucleotides are TGTGCCATCAGTAATACGGCCTATGAGCAGTTCTTC. Translated, it gives CAISNTAYEQFF. The rearrangement links TRBV10-3 to TRBJ2-1; D is unclear. The V end was cut by 5 bases, the J end by 8 bases, with 10 bases between. CDR1 is ENHRY, CDR2 SYGVKD, per germline. This CDR3 has 12 amino acids.

The sample holds a few counts of this clone. V usage is TRBV19 and J usage is TRBJ2-5, with TRBD2 matching 8 bases. There are 15 residues in the CDR3. Germline values: CDR1 LNHDA, CDR2 SQIVND (reference sequence). V shed 5 bases and J 2 bases; nucleotides not matched to a gene: 7. The DNA of the CDR3 is TGTGCCAGTAGTGATGTTAGCGGGATGCAAGAGACCCAGTACTTC. Encoded protein: CASSDVSGMQETQYF.

This chain connects TRBV15 to TRBJ2-3; TRBD2 might be the D (5 bases). Germline V CDR1 and CDR2: LNHNV, YYDKDF (reference sequence). Deletions cut 1 base from V and 7 bases from J, with 12 bases between. The CDR3 spans 14 residues. The DNA of the CDR3 is TGTGCCACCAGCAGAGTGGAACCGGGAAATACGCAGTATTTT. Translating it yields CATSRVEPGNTQYF.

The genes are TRBV2 and TRBJ2-5, with D possibly TRBD2 on 5 matching bases. The CDR3 has 11 residues. Germline CDR1 and CDR2: SNHLY and FYNNEI. Trimming left V 8 bases short and J 3 bases short, with 7 bases between. The CDR3 loop reads CASWGEETQYF. As DNA, the CDR3 is TGTGCCAGCTGGGGAGAAGAGACCCAGTACTTC.

The chain employs TRBV14 and TRBJ1-2; D is unclear. The ends were cut back, 4 bases at V and 5 bases at J, with 14 bases in the middle. CDR3 length: 14 amino acids. Per the germline V gene, CDR1 is SGHDN and CDR2 is FVKESK. The CDR3 reads CASSPAGRLYGYTF. CDR3 in DNA: TGTGCCAGCAGCCCCGCTGGGCGACTATATGGCTACACCTTC. Variable domain in full (rest from reference TRBV14 and TRBJ1-2): EAGVTQFPSHSVIEKGQTVTLRCDPISGHDNLYWYRRVMGKEIKFLLHFVKESKQDESGMPNNRFLAERTGGTYSTLKVQPAELEDSGVYFCASSPAGRLYGYTFGSGTRLTVV.

The chain couples TRBV7-2 to TRBJ2-7; 9 positions match TRBD2. The CDR3 consists of 15 residues. Germline assignment: CDR1 SGHTA and CDR2 FQGNSA. V shed 2 bases and J 5 bases; nucleotides not matched to a gene: 7. CDR3 residues: CASSLLGSGSDEQYF. The CDR3 nucleotides read TGTGCCAGCAGCTTATTGGGTAGCGGGAGCGACGAGCAGTACTTC.

V and J are TRBV11-2 and TRBJ2-7; the D is unclear. The CDR3 is 14 amino acids. In germline, CDR1 is SGHAT, CDR2 FQNNGV. Trimming removed 5 bases from V and 1 base from J, with 12 bases in between. In DNA, the CDR3 is TGTGCCAGCAGCCCTCGATTGCCATCCTACGAGCAGTACTTC. Residues: CASSPRLPSYEQYF.

The chain couples TRBV7-3 to TRBJ2-2; no clear D gene. Trimming left V 2 bases short and J 7 bases short, with 14 bases between. Looked up from germline, CDR1 is SGHTA and CDR2 is FQGTGA. The CDR3 covers 15 residues. CDR3 coding DNA: TGTGCCAGCAGCTTACACACAGCGAAGCTCGGGGAGCTGTTTTTT. This translates into CASSLHTAKLGELFF.

This clone was picked up one time. The V gene is TRBV4-2, the J gene TRBJ2-5; possible D gene TRBD2, 7 bases. CDR3 length: 14 amino acids. Germline-derived CDR1 and CDR2 are LGHNA and YNFKEQ. Trimming stripped 4 bases from V and 3 bases from J, with 12 bases between. The CDR3 here is CASSLRGGKETQYF. CDR3 DNA sequence: TGTGCCAGCAGCCTCCGCGGGGGCAAAGAGACCCAGTACTTC.

V and J are TRBV14 and TRBJ1-2; D is unresolved. With 3 bases removed from V and 0 bases from J, the gap between germline ends came to 11 bases. The CDR3 has 15 amino acids. The germline CDR1 and CDR2 sequences are SGHDN and FVKESK. The CDR3 DNA reads as TGTGCCAGCAGCCACCACATGGGTTCTAACTATGGCTACACCTTC. It is translated as CASSHHMGSNYGYTF. The entire variable domain, with the rest obtained from reference TRBV14 and TRBJ1-2, is as follows: EAGVTQFPSHSVIEKGQTVTLRCDPISGHDNLYWYRRVMGKEIKFLLHFVKESKQDESGMPNNRFLAERTGGTYSTLKVQPAELEDSGVYFCASSHHMGSNYGYTFGSGTRLTVV.

The chain recombines TRBV4-1 with TRBJ2-3; 8 bases line up with TRBD2. From germline, CDR1 is MGHRA and CDR2 YSYEKL. The CDR3 runs 17 residues. Trimming cost V 1 base and J 2 bases; bases outside gene matches: 8. The CDR3 coding sequence is TGCGCCAGCAGCCAAGGGGCTGGCGGGAGGCCCACAGATACGCAGTATTTT. Translating gives CASSQGAGGRPTDTQYF.

The V call is TRBV7-2, the J call TRBJ1-2; 7 bases are shared with TRBD1. The CDR3 has 13 amino acids. The V gene's germline CDR1 is SGHTA and CDR2 FQGNSA. The junction had 8 bases not matched to a gene; V was cut back by 5 bases and J by 8 bases. This CDR3 reads CASSGTGVDGYTF. In DNA form, the CDR3 reads TGTGCCAGCAGCGGAACAGGGGTAGACGGCTACACCTTC.

The chain combines TRBV5-6 with TRBJ2-3; TRBD2 agrees at 10 bases. This CDR3 spans 15 amino acids. V was pared by 4 bases and J by 1 base, with 3 bases of the junction left unmatched. Germline assignment: CDR1 SGHDT and CDR2 YYEEEE. DNA of the CDR3: TGTGCCAGCAGCCCTGGGACTAGCGGCACAGATACGCAGTATTTT. It specifies CASSPGTSGTDTQYF.

V is TRBV20-1 and J is TRBJ2-5, with a possible D match to TRBD2 (5 bases). V lost 3 bases, J lost 5 bases, and 7 bases lay in between. CDR1 is DFQATT, CDR2 SNEGSKA, per germline (reference sequence). CDR3 length equals 11 residues. CDR3 region: CSASSEETQYF. The DNA of the CDR3 is TGCAGTGCTAGTAGCGAGGAGACCCAGTACTTC.

This clone was seen only a few times. The rearrangement joins TRBV9 to TRBJ2-3; TRBD2 matches at 12 bases. Trimming at V came to 3 bases and at J to 9 bases, leaving 5 bases not matched to a gene. Germline lookup yields CDR1 SGDLS and CDR2 YYNGEE. The CDR3 runs 14 residues. In nucleotides, the CDR3 is TGTGCCAGCAGCGGACATCTAGCGGGAGGGACGCAGTATTTT. It encodes CASSGHLAGGTQYF.

CDR3 coding DNA: TGTGCCAGCAGCTTAGCTTCCGGGACAGGGGGCTCCGAGCAGTACTTC. Translating it yields CASSLASGTGGSEQYF. The V and J genes are TRBV7-6 and TRBJ2-7; TRBD1 aligns across 12 bases. The V segment lost 0 bases and the J segment 6 bases; nucleotides outside the gene matches: 6. Looked up from germline, CDR1 is SGHVS and CDR2 is FNYEAQ. The CDR3 totals 16 residues.

The V and J genes are TRBV6-6 and TRBJ2-7; D assignment may be TRBD1 or TRBD2 (6 bases each). CDR1 is MNHNY and CDR2 is SVGAGI in the germline V gene (reference sequence). The CDR3 extends over 14 amino acids. The ends were cut back, 7 bases at V and 7 bases at J, with 20 bases in the middle. The CDR3 reads CASKGGGRAEEQYF. The CDR3 nucleotides read TGTGCCAGCAAGGGGGGTGGTAGGGCGGAGGAGCAGTACTTC.

This clone was seen a single time. V is TRBV9 and J is TRBJ2-1; D perhaps matches TRBD2 (5 bases). Trimming left V 0 bases short and J 5 bases short, with 12 bases between. The germline V gene has CDR1 SGDLS and CDR2 YYNGEE. There are 15 residues in the CDR3. The CDR3 is CASSVGSAPDNEQFF. The CDR3 coding sequence is TGTGCCAGCAGCGTAGGTAGCGCCCCCGACAATGAGCAGTTCTTC.

The chain is built from TRBV7-3 and TRBJ2-1, with 9 bases that match TRBD2. V trimming: 5 bases; J trimming: 0 bases; junction bases outside the gene matches: 11. Germline V gives CDR1 SGHTA, CDR2 FQGTGA. The CDR3 contains 18 residues. The CDR3 DNA follows: TGTGCCAGCAGCCTAAGCCCCCTAGCGGGGAGCTCCTACAATGAGCAGTTCTTC. Translation: CASSLSPLAGSSYNEQFF.

This clone appeared once. The J gene is TRBJ2-1, the V gene TRBV30; TRBD1 matches at 8 bases. This CDR3 is 19 amino acids long. With 4 bases clipped from V and 3 bases from J, the junction kept 20 bases outside the gene matches. Looked up from germline, CDR1 is GTSNPN and CDR2 is SVGIG (reference sequence). The CDR3 protein is CAWILGRGQVENDYNEQFF. CDR3 nucleotides: TGTGCCTGGATCCTTGGCAGGGGGCAGGTAGAGAATGACTACAATGAGCAGTTCTTC.

The rearrangement uses TRBV4-1 and TRBJ1-2; 8 nucleotides agree with TRBD1. V lost 1 base, J lost 4 bases, and 5 bases stayed unmatched. The CDR3 totals 15 residues. In germline, CDR1 is MGHRA, CDR2 YSYEKL. The CDR3: CASSQGGQDSYGYTF. Written as DNA, the CDR3 is TGCGCCAGCAGCCAAGGGGGACAGGATTCCTATGGCTACACCTTC.